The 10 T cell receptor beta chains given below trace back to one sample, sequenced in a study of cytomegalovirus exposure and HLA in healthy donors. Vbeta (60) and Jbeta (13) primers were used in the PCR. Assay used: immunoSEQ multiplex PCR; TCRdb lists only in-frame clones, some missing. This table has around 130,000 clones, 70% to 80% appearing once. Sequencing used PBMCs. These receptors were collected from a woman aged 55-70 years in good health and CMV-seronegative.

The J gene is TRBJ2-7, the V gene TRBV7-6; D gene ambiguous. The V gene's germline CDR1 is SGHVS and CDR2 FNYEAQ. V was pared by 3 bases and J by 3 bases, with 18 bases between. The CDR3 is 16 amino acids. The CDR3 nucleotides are TGTGCCAGCAGCTTCTCACCCCCTGGCGGTGTCTACGAGCAGTACTTC. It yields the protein CASSFSPPGGVYEQYF.

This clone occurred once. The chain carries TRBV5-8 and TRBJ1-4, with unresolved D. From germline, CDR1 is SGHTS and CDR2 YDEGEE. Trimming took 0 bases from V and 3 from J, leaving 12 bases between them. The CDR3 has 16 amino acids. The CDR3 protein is CASSLGGGPSNEKLFF. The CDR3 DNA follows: TGTGCCAGCAGCTTGGGGGGAGGTCCGTCTAATGAAAAACTGTTTTTT. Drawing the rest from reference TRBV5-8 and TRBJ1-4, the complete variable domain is EAGVTQSPTHLIKTRGQQATLRCSPISGHTSVYWYQQALGLGLQFLLWYDEGEERNRGNFPPRFSGRQFPNYSSELNVNALELEDSALYLCASSLGGGPSNEKLFFGSGTQLSVL.

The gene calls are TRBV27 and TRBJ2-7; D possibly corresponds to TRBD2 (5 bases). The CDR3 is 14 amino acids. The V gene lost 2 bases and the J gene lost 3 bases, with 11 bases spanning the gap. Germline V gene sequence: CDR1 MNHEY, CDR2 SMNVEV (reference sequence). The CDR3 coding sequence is TGTGCCAGCAGTTTAGGGTTAGCGCTCTACGAGCAGTACTTC. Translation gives CASSLGLALYEQYF.

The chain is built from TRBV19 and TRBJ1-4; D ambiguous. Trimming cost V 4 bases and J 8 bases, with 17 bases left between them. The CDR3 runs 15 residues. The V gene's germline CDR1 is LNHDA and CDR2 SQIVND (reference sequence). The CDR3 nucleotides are TGTGCCAGTAGTAACGGGGAAGGGAAAGTGGAAAAACTGTTTTTT. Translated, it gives CASSNGEGKVEKLFF.

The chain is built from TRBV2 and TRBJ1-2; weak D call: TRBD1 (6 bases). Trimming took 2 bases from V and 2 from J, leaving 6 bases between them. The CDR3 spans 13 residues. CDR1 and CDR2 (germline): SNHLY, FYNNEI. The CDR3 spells CASSERGNYGYTF. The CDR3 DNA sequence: TGTGCCAGCAGTGAAAGGGGGAACTATGGCTACACCTTC.

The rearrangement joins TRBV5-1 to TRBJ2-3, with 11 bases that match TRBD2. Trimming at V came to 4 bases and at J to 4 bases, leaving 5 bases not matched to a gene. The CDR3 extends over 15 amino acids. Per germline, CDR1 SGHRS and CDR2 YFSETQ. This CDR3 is CASSRGLAVADTQYF. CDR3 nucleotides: TGCGCCAGCAGCAGGGGACTAGCGGTTGCAGATACGCAGTATTTT.

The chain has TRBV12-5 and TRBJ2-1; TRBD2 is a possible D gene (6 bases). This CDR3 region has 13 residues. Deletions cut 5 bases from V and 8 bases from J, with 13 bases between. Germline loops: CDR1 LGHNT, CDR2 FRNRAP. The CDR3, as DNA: TGTGCTAGTGGTACTAGCCCGGTCGATGAGCAGTTCTTC. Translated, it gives CASGTSPVDEQFF. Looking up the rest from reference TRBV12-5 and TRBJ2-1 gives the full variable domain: DARVTQTPRHKVTEMGQEVTMRCQPILGHNTVFWYRQTMMQGLELLAYFRNRAPLDDSGMPKDRFSAEMPDATLATLKIQPSEPRDSAVYFCASGTSPVDEQFFGPGTRLTVL.

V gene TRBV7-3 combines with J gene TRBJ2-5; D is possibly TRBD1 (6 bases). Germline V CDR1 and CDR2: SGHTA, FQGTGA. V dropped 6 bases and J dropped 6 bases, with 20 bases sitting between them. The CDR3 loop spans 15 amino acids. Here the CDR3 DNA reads TGTGCCAGCAGTTTGACACCCCAGGGGCCCCAGACCCAGTACTTC. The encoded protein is CASSLTPQGPQTQYF. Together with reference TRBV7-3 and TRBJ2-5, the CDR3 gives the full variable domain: GAGVSQTPSNKVTEKGKYVELRCDPISGHTALYWYRQSLGQGPEFLIYFQGTGAADDSGLPNDRFFAVRPEGSVSTLKIQRTERGDSAVYLCASSLTPQGPQTQYFGPGTRLLVL.

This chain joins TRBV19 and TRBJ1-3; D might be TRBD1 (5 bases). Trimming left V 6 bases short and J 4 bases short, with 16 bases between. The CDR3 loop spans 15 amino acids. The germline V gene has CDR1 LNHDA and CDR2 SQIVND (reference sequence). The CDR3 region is CASSTTGSRGNTIYF. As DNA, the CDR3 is TGTGCCAGTAGCACCACAGGCTCGAGGGGAAACACCATATATTTT.

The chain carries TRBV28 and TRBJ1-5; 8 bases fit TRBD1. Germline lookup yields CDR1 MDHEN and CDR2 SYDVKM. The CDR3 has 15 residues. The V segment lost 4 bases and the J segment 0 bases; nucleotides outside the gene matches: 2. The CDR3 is CASSWTGISNQPQHF. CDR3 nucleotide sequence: TGTGCCAGCAGTTGGACAGGGATTAGCAATCAGCCCCAGCATTTT.